Below are 24 T cell receptor beta chains sequenced from a single sample in a study of control samples from healthy donors and cancer patients. Clones were read by immunoSEQ multiplex PCR, and TCRdb kept only the in-frame ones, dropping some. Here the sample spans fewer than 110,000 clones, around 89% being singletons. The sample was PBMCs. The receptors originated from a man aged 55 to 70 with lung cancer.

The chain is built from TRBV4-1 and TRBJ1-5; TRBD1 might be the D (6 bases). Germline loops: CDR1 MGHRA, CDR2 YSYEKL. V lost 2 bases and J lost 7, with 15 bases in between. The CDR3 is made up of 15 amino acids. The CDR3 nucleotides are TGCGCCAGCAGCCAAAAAAGGACAGTACCCCAGCCCCAGCATTTT. This gives the protein CASSQKRTVPQPQHF.

V gene TRBV10-1 combines with J gene TRBJ1-1; TRBD1 might be the D (6 bases). This CDR3 is 14 amino acids long. CDR1 and CDR2 from the germline V gene are WNHNN and SYGVQD (reference sequence). The V end was cut by 4 bases, the J end by 13 bases, with 22 bases between. The DNA of the CDR3 is TGCGCCAGCAGTGCGCGCCCCCTGGACAGTGAGCTTTTCTTT. As protein: CASSARPLDSELFF.

The chain has TRBV4-1 and TRBJ2-5; possible D gene TRBD1, 6 bases. Trimming stripped 2 bases from V and 5 bases from J, with 15 bases between. Germline-derived CDR1 and CDR2 are MGHRA and YSYEKL. The CDR3 extends over 15 amino acids. This chain's CDR3 is CASSQFIQGGETQYF. The CDR3 DNA sequence: TGCGCCAGCAGCCAATTTATACAGGGTGGGGAGACCCAGTACTTC.

This chain links TRBV5-5 with TRBJ2-5; TRBD2 is a possible D gene (6 bases). CDR3 length equals 15 residues. The germline V and J ends were trimmed by 4 bases and 4 bases, with 17 bases remaining between them. The germline V gene has CDR1 SGHKS and CDR2 YYEKEE (reference sequence). The CDR3 DNA reads TGTGCCAGCAGCCGTGCCCCGGGAGAGGGAGAGACCCAGTACTTC. Protein: CASSRAPGEGETQYF.

This rearrangement joins TRBV2 to TRBJ1-5; D is unresolved. The CDR3 runs to 15 residues. Trimming removed 4 bases from V and 2 bases from J, with 12 bases in between. Germline V gene lookup returns CDR1 SNHLY and CDR2 FYNNEI. The DNA of the CDR3 is TGTGCCAGCAGTGTGGCCCTATTCGGCAATCAGCCCCAGCATTTT. Translating it yields CASSVALFGNQPQHF.

The rearrangement links TRBV5-1 to TRBJ2-3; 7 bases agree with TRBD2. V shed 3 bases, J shed 2 bases, and the junction held 3 bases outside the gene matches. Germline V gene sequence: CDR1 SGHRS, CDR2 YFSETQ. The CDR3 is 14 amino acids. Here the CDR3 reads CASSSSGNTDTQYF. DNA for the CDR3: TGCGCCAGCAGCTCGAGCGGGAACACAGATACGCAGTATTTT.

J is TRBJ1-1 and V is TRBV4-2; a weak D match, TRBD1 (5 bases). This CDR3 contains 15 residues. Germline V gene lookup returns CDR1 LGHNA and CDR2 YNFKEQ. V dropped 1 base and J dropped 11 bases, with 20 bases sitting between them. The CDR3 DNA sequence: TGTGCCAGCAGCCAAGCCCCAGGGCAGGCGGAGAAGGCTTTCTTT. It specifies CASSQAPGQAEKAFF.

V and J are TRBV5-1 and TRBJ2-2; 8 positions match TRBD1. Trimming cost V 5 bases and J 7 bases; bases outside gene matches: 7. Germline CDR1 and CDR2: SGHRS and YFSETQ. The CDR3 loop spans 14 amino acids. This CDR3 is CASRQGEHGGELFF. CDR3 sequence (DNA): TGCGCCAGCAGACAGGGGGAACATGGCGGGGAGCTGTTTTTT.

With respect to this clone: One end of the junction does not line up with germline, which may come from a read error. This chain connects TRBV12-5 to TRBJ1-1; D uncertain. CDR3 length: 11 residues. CDR1 is LGHNT, CDR2 FRNRAP, per germline. The CDR3 is CASALNTEAFF. CDR3 coding DNA: TGTGCTAGTGCTTTGAACACTGAAGCTTTCTTT.

This clone turned up a few times. V is TRBV7-2 and J is TRBJ2-5; D assignment may be TRBD1 or TRBD2 (7 bases each). Germline loops: CDR1 SGHTA, CDR2 FQGNSA. V was pared by 5 bases and J by 5 bases, with 18 bases between. The CDR3 is 15 residues long. CDR3 nucleotide sequence: TGTGCCAGCAGCCTGACAGGGCTGGGGGGGGAGACCCAGTACTTC. The encoded protein is CASSLTGLGGETQYF.

The V and J genes are TRBV5-1 and TRBJ2-2; 11 nucleotides match TRBD1. Germline V lookup: CDR1 SGHRS, CDR2 YFSETQ. V dropped 4 bases and J dropped 0; count of bases not matched to a gene: 8. There are 18 residues in the CDR3. CDR3 coding DNA: TGCGCCAGCAGCGTGGACAGGGGGCCGTTCGCGAACACCGGGGAGCTGTTTTTT. It encodes CASSVDRGPFANTGELFF.

This clone was recorded a few times. This chain joins TRBV9 and TRBJ2-2; weak D call: TRBD2 (5 bases). The CDR3 loop spans 17 amino acids. Germline-derived CDR1 and CDR2 are SGDLS and YYNGEE. Trimming shortened V by 3 bases and J by 0 bases, and 15 bases separated the two germline ends. The CDR3 protein is CASSAPLYGANTGELFF. CDR3 nucleotides: TGTGCCAGCAGCGCCCCTCTATACGGGGCGAACACCGGGGAGCTGTTTTTT.

J is TRBJ2-5 and V is TRBV11-3; the D gene is possibly TRBD2 (7 bases). The V end lost 5 bases, the J end lost 2 bases, and 15 bases lay between the germline ends. This CDR3 region has 15 residues. Germline V gene lookup returns CDR1 SGHNT and CDR2 YENEEA. The CDR3 nucleotides read TGTGCCAGCAGCAAGGGGGGGAATTCTCAAGAGACCCAGTACTTC. It is translated as CASSKGGNSQETQYF. The full variable domain, rest sourced from reference TRBV11-3 and TRBJ2-5, is EAGVVQSPRYKIIEKKQPVAFWCNPISGHNTLYWYLQNLGQGPELLIRYENEEAVDDSQLPKDRFSAERLKGVDSTLKIQPAELGDSAVYLCASSKGGNSQETQYFGPGTRLLVL.

This chain links TRBV2 with TRBJ1-2; 7 nucleotides align to TRBD1. J gave up 3 bases and V 6 bases, and 7 bases lay outside the gene matches. Germline assignment: CDR1 SNHLY and CDR2 FYNNEI. The CDR3 consists of 14 residues. This CDR3 is CASRRTGSDYGYTF. The DNA for the CDR3 is TGTGCCAGCAGGCGGACAGGATCTGACTATGGCTACACCTTC.

This clone was seen once. The chain couples TRBV23-1 to TRBJ1-5; maybe TRBD1 (6 bases). TRBV23-1 is filed as an ORF, its function uncertain. V lost 0 bases and J 8 bases, leaving 26 bases between the germline ends. CDR3 size: 19 residues. This CDR3 reads CASSQSRVGKQGSGKPQHF. The CDR3 nucleotides are TGCGCCAGCAGTCAATCGAGGGTCGGAAAACAGGGATCGGGAAAGCCCCAGCATTTT.

The V call is TRBV6-5, the J call TRBJ1-5, with a possible D match to TRBD1 (5 bases). V was cut by 5 bases and J by 6 bases, with 14 bases left in between. The CDR3 runs to 14 residues. Germline CDR1 reads MNHEY; CDR2 reads SVGAGI. DNA for the CDR3: TGTGCCAGCAGTATCAGGGTTATGGGTCAGCCCCAGCATTTT. This codes for CASSIRVMGQPQHF.

This sequence joins TRBV4-1 and TRBJ1-5, with a weak D call TRBD1 (5 bases). The V end was cut by 7 bases, the J end by 0 bases, with 13 bases between. This CDR3 has 15 amino acids. The germline gives CDR1 MGHRA, CDR2 YSYEKL. The CDR3 nucleotides are TGCGCCAGCAAAGTCAGGGCGGATAGCAATCAGCCCCAGCATTTT. Its translation: CASKVRADSNQPQHF.

A note on this clone: Other nucleotide sequences from this sample produce the same CDR3. The chain recombines TRBV5-6 with TRBJ2-7; D is unresolved. Germline CDR1 and CDR2: SGHDT and YYEEEE. This CDR3 contains 15 residues. The CDR3 DNA is TGTGCCAGCAGCTTGGACCCCGTTAATGCCTACGAGCAGTACGTT. It translates to CASSLDPVNAYEQYV.

V gene TRBV7-9 combines with J gene TRBJ2-3; D may correspond to TRBD1 or TRBD2 (6 bases each). Germline V gene data show CDR1 as SEHNR and CDR2 as FQNEAQ (reference sequence). Trimming shortened V by 5 bases and J by 5 bases, and 20 bases separated the two germline ends. The CDR3 sequence is 16 residues long. The DNA of the CDR3 is TGTGCCAGCAGCCCCTTAGAACAGGGAGGAGGAGATACGCAGTATTTT. Translation: CASSPLEQGGGDTQYF.

The V gene is TRBV6-1, the J gene TRBJ1-1; unclear D gene. Looked up from germline, CDR1 is MNHNS and CDR2 is SASEGT. CDR3 length: 14 amino acids. The germline V and J ends were trimmed by 3 bases and 1 base, with 9 bases remaining between them. The CDR3 protein is CASSESLENTEAFF. The CDR3 nucleotides read TGTGCCAGCAGTGAGAGTCTCGAGAACACTGAAGCTTTCTTT.

The CDR3 DNA reads as TGTGCCACCAGTGGTGGACAGGGAAGTTGGGGCTACACCTTC. Translated, it gives CATSGGQGSWGYTF. The genes are TRBV24-1 and TRBJ1-2; 8 bases are a match to TRBD1. The V gene end was trimmed by 5 bases and the J gene end by 8 bases; junction bases not matched to a gene: 9. Germline V lookup: CDR1 KGHDR, CDR2 SFDVKD. This CDR3 is 14 amino acids long.

The chain couples TRBV7-9 to TRBJ1-4; no clear D. Germline CDR1 SEHNR, CDR2 FQNEAQ (reference sequence). The CDR3 has 18 amino acids. V lost 2 bases and J lost 0, with 16 bases in between. DNA for the CDR3: TGTGCCAGCAGCTTAAGTGGGTCGGGTACTACAACTAATGAAAAACTGTTTTTT. Its protein product is CASSLSGSGTTTNEKLFF. Full variable domain (remainder filled in from reference TRBV7-9 and TRBJ1-4): DTGVSQNPRHKITKRGQNVTFRCDPISEHNRLYWYRQTLGQGPEFLTYFQNEAQLEKSRLLSDRFSAERPKGSFSTLEIQRTEQGDSAMYLCASSLSGSGTTTNEKLFFGSGTQLSVL.

V usage is TRBV7-9 and J usage is TRBJ1-2; a possible D gene is TRBD1 (5 bases). CDR1 SEHNR and CDR2 FQNEAQ come from the germline V gene (reference sequence). The CDR3 is 12 residues long. The V end lost 1 base, the J end lost 11 bases, and 11 bases lay between the germline ends. CDR3 in amino acids: CASSLDRRVYTF. The CDR3 DNA reads TGTGCCAGCAGCTTAGATCGCAGGGTATACACCTTC.

The gene calls are TRBV4-1 and TRBJ1-4; weak D call: TRBD1 (6 bases). The CDR3 is made up of 15 amino acids. Germline lookup yields CDR1 MGHRA and CDR2 YSYEKL. V lost 0 bases, J lost 5 bases, and 10 bases lay in between. The CDR3 spells CASSQEDRRNEKLFF. The CDR3, as DNA: TGCGCCAGCAGCCAAGAGGACAGAAGGAATGAAAAACTGTTTTTT.